This paragraph covers one T cell receptor (beta chain) sequence. Using immunoSEQ multiplex PCR, the repertoire was profiled, and TCRdb retains in-frame clones only, with some absent. The sample has more than 150,000 clones; about four fifths are singletons. The record originates from a study of cytomegalovirus exposure and HLA in healthy donors. The CDR3 has 18 amino acids. The chain carries TRBV21-1 and TRBJ2-3; the table's D call, TRBD2, was not checked against the DNA. TRBV21-1 is an annotated pseudogene. Sample: PBMCs. This clonotype was obtained from a woman aged 18-29 years in good health and CMV-seropositive. The CDR3 bases are TGTGCCAGCAGCAAAGAGAGGACTAGCGGGGGGACGGTAGATACGCAGTATTTT. Its protein product is CASSKERTSGGTVDTQYF.